This is a list of T cell receptor beta chains from one sample in a study of OX40 agonist ivuxolimab in advanced cancers. Method: immunoSEQ multiplex PCR; TCRdb's copy keeps in-frame clones and lacks some. The table records some 45,000 clones, about 86% of them present only once. The sample consisted of CD4+ or CD8+ T cells sorted from blood, taken in a trial of the OX40 agonist ivuxolimab. Receptors were obtained from an adult with an advanced solid tumor such as melanoma, head and neck, liver or kidney cancer. Both conserved end residues are part of each CDR3. A D gene is named only where the DNA matches it firmly. Clone size, where shown, is once, few, many, or a class for clones that have expanded.

V gene	clone size	D gene	J gene	CDR3 DNA	CDR3 protein
TRBV10-1	.	.	TRBJ1-3	TGCGCCAGCAGTGCGGGGGCTACTGGAAACACCATATATTTT	CASSAGATGNTIYF
TRBV7-6	.	TRBD2	TRBJ2-1	TGTGCCAGCAGCTTAGTTAGCGGGGGTGTCGATGAGCAGTTCTTC	CASSLVSGGVDEQFF
TRBV6-5	.	.	TRBJ2-2	TGTGCCAGCAGTTACCTCAAGGACGGGGAGCTGTTTTTT	CASSYLKDGELFF
TRBV28	.	.	TRBJ1-5	TGTGCCAGCGCAAGGGAGGGGACGAATCAGCCCCAGCATTTT	CASAREGTNQPQHF
TRBV27	.	TRBD1	TRBJ1-1	TGTGCCAGCAGCCTAGGACAGGGGGCCAATGCTTTCTTT	CASSLGQGANAFF
TRBV27	.	.	TRBJ2-6	TGTGCCAGCAGTGTGGGGGGGGCCAACGTCCTGACTTTC	CASSVGGANVLTF
TRBV19	.	TRBD1	TRBJ1-1	TGTGCCAGTAGTAGGGAAACCGGGACAGGTTTTTGGGAAGCTTTCTTT	CASSRETGTGFWEAFF
TRBV14	few	TRBD2	TRBJ2-3	TGTGCCAGCAGCCCGACTAGCGGGGGGGCTCCAGATACGCAGTATTTT	CASSPTSGGAPDTQYF
TRBV7-3	.	.	TRBJ1-5	TGTGCCAGCAGCTTAGAATCAGGGGCGGTGACGCATTTT	CASSLESGAVTHF
TRBV5-4	.	.	TRBJ1-1	TGTGCCAGCAGCCATTGGACGGGGGACACTGAAGCTTTCTTT	CASSHWTGDTEAFF
TRBV27	.	.	TRBJ2-7	TGTGCCAGCAGTTTCTCGGGCCAAGAGTACTTC	CASSFSGQEYF
TRBV7-2	.	.	TRBJ2-1	TGTGCCAGCAGCCGCGGCGGGAACAATGAGCAGTTCTTC	CASSRGGNNEQFF
TRBV15	.	TRBD1	TRBJ2-2	TGTGCCACCAGTATAGACAGGGAAATGCCCGGGGAGCTGTTTTTT	CATSIDREMPGELFF
TRBV6-5	.	.	TRBJ1-2	TGTGCCAGCAACATGCCCGGGACCTATGGCTACACCTTC	CASNMPGTYGYTF
TRBV9	once	.	TRBJ1-1	TGTGCCAGCAGCGTATCGTGGGGGCCAGCTGAAGCTTTCTTT	CASSVSWGPAEAFF
TRBV7-3	.	.	TRBJ2-1	TGTGCCAGCCGGGCGGGACAAAGCTACAATGAGCAGTTCTTC	CASRAGQSYNEQFF
TRBV7-8	.	TRBD1	TRBJ1-5	TGTGCCAGCAGCGAAGGGGCAGGGGGCCCTAATCAGCCCCAGCATTTT	CASSEGAGGPNQPQHF
TRBV4-3	.	TRBD1	TRBJ1-4	TGCGCCAGCAGCCAAGATCCCGGGACAGCAGCTGAAAAACTGTTTTTT	CASSQDPGTAAEKLFF
TRBV28	.	TRBD1	TRBJ1-2	TGTGCCAGCAGTTTAGCCGAGACAGGGGGCGAGGGCTACACCTTC	CASSLAETGGEGYTF
TRBV6-6	.	TRBD2	TRBJ2-3	TGTGCCAGCAGCGTCCTGGCGGGGGGGCCGGGAGATACGCAGTATTTT	CASSVLAGGPGDTQYF
TRBV4-1	.	.	TRBJ1-2	TGCGCCAGCAGCCCTCTCTTGGGAGCGGGGTATGGCTACACCTTC	CASSPLLGAGYGYTF
TRBV19	.	.	TRBJ1-6	TGTGCCAGTAGTATCAGGGAGGGTATTAATTCACCCCTCCACTTT	CASSIREGINSPLHF
TRBV29-1	.	.	TRBJ2-7	TGCAGCGTTCGCCGGACAGACGATAACGAGCAGTACTTC	CSVRRTDDNEQYF
TRBV21-1	.	.	TRBJ2-1	TGTGAGGGGGGGGCACGGTACAATGAGCAGTTCTTC	CEGGARYNEQFF
TRBV16	.	.	TRBJ1-6	TGTGCCAGCAGCCAACTGACAGCAGAGGACTCACCCCTCCACTTT	CASSQLTAEDSPLHF
TRBV28	.	TRBD1	TRBJ2-5	TGTGCCAGCAACCCGACAGGGGGGGGAGAGACCCAGTACTTC	CASNPTGGGETQYF
TRBV5-6	.	.	TRBJ2-5	TGTGCCAGCAGCTTGGGGGGGCGGCTGGAGACCCAGTACTTC	CASSLGGRLETQYF
TRBV4-2	.	.	TRBJ2-3	TGTGCCAGCAGCCCCACGGGGGTCACAGATACGCAGTATTTT	CASSPTGVTDTQYF
TRBV28	.	TRBD1	TRBJ1-1	TGTGCCAGCAGTTTATTGGGCCGACAGGGCACTGAAGCTTTCTTT	CASSLLGRQGTEAFF
TRBV5-8	.	TRBD2	TRBJ2-1	TGTGCCAGCACCCTGGGTACTAGCGGGGGATACAATGAGCAGTTCTTC	CASTLGTSGGYNEQFF
TRBV30	.	.	TRBJ1-3	TGTGCCTGGAGGGTCACTGGAAACACCATATATTTT	CAWRVTGNTIYF
TRBV10-1	.	TRBD1	TRBJ1-5	TGCGCCAGCAGGCCCGGGACAGGGAATCAGCCCCAGCATTTT	CASRPGTGNQPQHF
TRBV5-4	.	.	TRBJ1-2	TGTGCCAGCAGCTTGGCCGGGGGGGTGTATGGCTACACCTTC	CASSLAGGVYGYTF
TRBV4-1	.	.	TRBJ1-3	TGCGCCAGCAGCCCACCAGCAGGGCCGCTTCACTCTGGAAACACCATATATTTT	CASSPPAGPLHSGNTIYF
TRBV9	once	.	TRBJ2-3	TGTGCCAGCAGCGCTATATTGGGCTCCGGGAACCCGATCTACACAGATACGCAGTATTTT	CASSAILGSGNPIYTDTQYF
TRBV28	.	TRBD1	TRBJ1-2	TGTGCCAGCAGTTTCGGGACAGGGGCTTTTAGCTATGGCTACACCTTC	CASSFGTGAFSYGYTF
TRBV12-5	.	TRBD2	TRBJ2-4	TGTGCTAGTGTAAGCGGGGGGGCGGGAAACATTCAGTACTTC	CASVSGGAGNIQYF
TRBV29-1	few	TRBD1	TRBJ2-5	TGCAGCGTTATGGGGGGACAGGGCAGGGCCCAGTACTTC	CSVMGGQGRAQYF
TRBV5-4	.	TRBD1	TRBJ1-4	TGTGCCAGCAGAGGCCTTAATGAAGGGGGCGCGGCTAATGAAAAACTGTTTTTT	CASRGLNEGGAANEKLFF
TRBV21-1	once	.	TRBJ1-1	TGTGCCAGCAGCAAAGGGGTCTCGGCTTTCTTT	CASSKGVSAFF
TRBV7-9	.	.	TRBJ2-1	TGTGCCAGCAGCTTAACCCGTACCAATGAGCAGTTCTTC	CASSLTRTNEQFF
TRBV4-3	.	.	TRBJ2-5	TGCGCCAGCAGCCAATCCCCAAGGGGACCCCCTCAAGAGACCCAGTACTTC	CASSQSPRGPPQETQYF
TRBV4-2	.	TRBD1	TRBJ1-1	TGTGCCAGCAGCCAGGGACAGGGTGCGGCTTTCTTT	CASSQGQGAAFF
TRBV6-5	.	.	TRBJ1-3	TGTGCCAGCAGCCCAGACGGACCTGGAAACACCATATATTTT	CASSPDGPGNTIYF
TRBV9	.	.	TRBJ1-1	TGTGCCAGCAGCCCCAGTGGGGGGGGTGTTACTGAAGCTTTCTTT	CASSPSGGGVTEAFF
TRBV6-5	.	.	TRBJ1-5	TGTGCCAGCAAGCTACAGGACAGCTACAATCAGCCCCAGCATTTT	CASKLQDSYNQPQHF
TRBV27	.	.	TRBJ2-7	TGTGCCAGCAGTTTGGGGGGCAGAAACTACGAGCAGTACTTC	CASSLGGRNYEQYF
TRBV4-1	once	.	TRBJ2-7	TGCGCCAGCAGCCAAGCCCCGACAGGATCCTACGAGCAGTACTTC	CASSQAPTGSYEQYF
TRBV7-9	.	TRBD1	TRBJ2-3	TGTGCCAGCAGCTTAGTGACAGGGGGTTCCACAGATACGCAGTATTTT	CASSLVTGGSTDTQYF
TRBV18	.	.	TRBJ1-5	TGTGCCAGCTCACCGTCCAGGAACGAGTGGGGACAGCCCCAGCATTTT	CASSPSRNEWGQPQHF
TRBV29-1	.	.	TRBJ2-5	TGCAGCGTTGAGGGGGGAACACAAGAGACCCAGTACTTC	CSVEGGTQETQYF
TRBV4-3	.	TRBD1	TRBJ2-5	TGCGCCAGCAGTCCCGGGACAGGGGAAGAGACCCAGTACTTC	CASSPGTGEETQYF
TRBV29-1	.	.	TRBJ2-2	TGCAGCGTCCCTCTCGGAGCCGGGGAGCTGTTTTTT	CSVPLGAGELFF
TRBV27	.	.	TRBJ2-7	TGTGCCAGCAGTTTTTCCGGGGGGACAGTATACGAGCAGTACTTC	CASSFSGGTVYEQYF
TRBV9	.	.	TRBJ1-1	TGTGCCAGCAGGGAAGGGGTTACGAACACTGAAGCTTTCTTT	CASREGVTNTEAFF
TRBV27	.	.	TRBJ2-4	TGTGCCAGTGGTTCTGGTGCCAAAAACATTCAGTACTTC	CASGSGAKNIQYF
TRBV2	once	TRBD2	TRBJ2-3	TGTGCCAGGTCCCCCACTAGCGGGGGGGCCATAAATACGCAGTATTTT	CARSPTSGGAINTQYF
TRBV7-9	.	.	TRBJ2-3	TGTGCCAGCCATGGTCCTGGCACAGATACGCAGTATTTT	CASHGPGTDTQYF
TRBV7-9	once	.	TRBJ1-2	TGTGCCAGCAGTTTACCCATGAACTATGGCTACACCTTC	CASSLPMNYGYTF
TRBV5-6	.	TRBD1	TRBJ1-1	TGTGCCAGCAGCTTGGGCGGGCAGGGGGGCACTGAAGCTTTCTTT	CASSLGGQGGTEAFF